The 31 T cell receptor beta chains below were found in one sample sequenced in a study of circulating CD8 cells and anti-PD-1 response in melanoma. Sorting of live CD3+CD8+TCRalphabeta+ cells by PD-1 and/or TIGIT gave four subsets. Using around 14 ng of total RNA, TCR libraries were made with the QIAseq Immune Repertoire TCR panel. TCRdb re-called the reads through MiXCR, storing one row per CDR3 protein. The profile shows hundreds of distinct CDR3 sequences, roughly 8.8% of them singletons. The sequencing here drew on CD8+ T cells from PBMCs, taken at baseline or after one month of anti-PD-1 therapy (not recorded which). The receptors shown here come from a human donor with melanoma.

This clonotype is large in the sample. The chain links TRBV19 to TRBJ1-2, with D tentatively TRBD1 (6 bases). Germline V lookup: CDR1 LNHDA, CDR2 SQIVND (reference sequence). The V end was cut by 4 bases, the J end by 8 bases, with 8 bases between. The CDR3 spans 11 residues. CDR3 coding DNA: TGTGCCAGTAGTACAGGGGTCGGCTACACCTTC. It specifies CASSTGVGYTF.

This clonotype is termed medium-sized. V is TRBV6-2 or TRBV6-3 and J is TRBJ2-5; 7 nucleotides match TRBD2. The V gene's germline CDR1 is MNHEY and CDR2 SVGEGT. The J segment lost 1 base and the V segment lost 0 bases, leaving 8 bases of the junction unmatched. The CDR3 loop spans 17 amino acids. The CDR3 protein is CASSYSISSGRQETQYF. Here the CDR3 DNA reads TGTGCCAGCAGTTACTCGATCTCTAGCGGACGCCAAGAGACCCAGTACTTC.

This clonotype has more than one count but fewer than ten. The J gene is TRBJ2-7, the V gene TRBV19, with D perhaps TRBD2 (6 bases). This CDR3 has 13 residues. The V end was cut by 3 bases, the J end by 7 bases, with 13 bases between. Germline V CDR1 and CDR2: LNHDA, SQIVND (reference sequence). The CDR3 DNA follows: TGTGCCAGTAGTATGATAAGGGGAGGAGAGCAGTACTTC. As protein: CASSMIRGGEQYF.

This clonotype was counted only a few times. The chain carries TRBV12-3 or TRBV12-4 and TRBJ2-5; no clear D. The CDR3 contains 12 residues. V gave up 5 bases and J gave up 4 bases, with 8 bases separating them. CDR3 residues: CASSRTRETQYF. CDR3 DNA: TGTGCCAGCAGTCGTACCAGAGAGACCCAGTACTTC.

By share of the sample, this clonotype is medium-sized (0.01 to 0.1%). The genes are TRBV7-2 and TRBJ2-7; 7 bases map to TRBD1. The CDR3 loop spans 15 amino acids. J was trimmed by 2 bases and V by 1 base; bases with no gene match: 5. The germline CDR1 and CDR2 sequences are SGHTA and FQGNSA. The CDR3 spells CASSLVGGSAYEQYF. CDR3 nucleotide sequence: TGTGCCAGCAGCTTAGTAGGGGGCTCCGCCTACGAGCAGTACTTC.

This clonotype is deemed medium-sized. The chain combines TRBV19 with TRBJ2-7; maybe TRBD2 (6 bases). V was trimmed by 3 bases and J by 2 bases, leaving 14 bases between them. The CDR3 contains 15 residues. CDR1 is LNHDA and CDR2 is SQIVND in the germline V gene (reference sequence). The CDR3 sequence: CASSISGTATYEQYF. The DNA for the CDR3 is TGTGCCAGTAGTATCTCCGGGACTGCGACCTACGAGCAGTACTTC.

This clonotype is medium-sized in the sample. The chain combines TRBV28 with TRBJ2-7, with TRBD2 matching over 10 bases. CDR1 is MDHEN and CDR2 is SYDVKM in the germline V gene. This CDR3 comprises 14 residues. V trimming: 2 bases; J trimming: 2 bases; junction bases outside the gene matches: 0. CDR3 residues: CASSLLAGAYEQYF. The CDR3, as DNA: TGTGCCAGCAGTTTACTAGCGGGAGCCTACGAGCAGTACTTC.

This clonotype is termed medium-sized. The rearrangement links TRBV6-5 to TRBJ2-7, with 7 bases identical to TRBD1. Trimming removed 5 bases from V and 3 bases from J; junction bases left unmatched: 7. The CDR3 is made up of 14 amino acids. Germline assignment: CDR1 MNHEY and CDR2 SVGAGI. The CDR3 nucleotides read TGTGCCAGCAGTGCAGGGGGTTCAGGCTACGAGCAGTACTTC. Translating gives CASSAGGSGYEQYF.

By share, this clonotype counts as medium-sized. This chain joins TRBV28 and TRBJ1-2, with D perhaps matching TRBD1 (6 bases). The length of the CDR3 is 13 residues. Germline CDR1 is MDHEN and CDR2 is SYDVKM. Between the trimmed V and J ends, which lost 6 bases and 2 bases, there was a span of 10 bases. Written as DNA, the CDR3 is TGTGCCAGCAGCCCGGACAGAAACTATGGCTACACCTTC. It is translated as CASSPDRNYGYTF.

By proportion, this clonotype is medium-sized (0.01 to 0.1%). This rearrangement joins TRBV29-1 to TRBJ2-2; the D is unclear. V dropped 7 bases and J dropped 9 bases, with 12 bases sitting between them. This CDR3 region has 11 residues. Per germline, CDR1 SQVTM and CDR2 ANQGSEA. The CDR3 region has the DNA TGCAGCGGCTATTTGGAAAGGGAGCTGTTTTTT. It specifies CSGYLERELFF.

In regard to this clonotype: A read error may explain this, as a much larger clone is one base away. The chain links TRBV7-6 to TRBJ2-2; D is undetermined. Germline values: CDR1 SGHVS, CDR2 FNYEAQ. This CDR3 region has 14 residues. The germline V and J ends were trimmed by 1 base and 4 bases, with 7 bases remaining between them. The CDR3 reads CASSLEMATGELFF. The CDR3 region has the DNA TGTGCCAGCAGCTTAGAGATGGCCACCGGGGAGCTGTTTTTT.

This clonotype is large. The V gene is TRBV2, the J gene TRBJ1-2; D may be TRBD1 (5 bases). CDR1 and CDR2 from the germline V gene are SNHLY and FYNNEI. This CDR3 comprises 13 residues. Trimming removed 6 bases from V and 4 bases from J, with 12 bases in between. In DNA form, the CDR3 reads TGTGCCAGCAGCGGGGCTTACTCCTATGGCTACACCTTC. Protein sequence: CASSGAYSYGYTF. The full variable domain, completed using reference TRBV2 and TRBJ1-2, is EPEVTQTPSHQVTQMGQEVILRCVPISNHLYFYWYRQILGQKVEFLVSFYNNEISEKSEIFDDQFSVERPDGSNFTLKIRSTKLEDSAMYFCASSGAYSYGYTFGSGTRLTVV.

By proportion, this clonotype is large. The chain links TRBV14 to TRBJ2-3; unclear D gene. Germline V gives CDR1 SGHDN, CDR2 FVKESK. The CDR3 has 13 residues. V gave up 1 base and J gave up 6 bases, with 8 bases separating them. The CDR3 DNA sequence: TGTGCCAGCAGCCAAGTAGCCCGCGATACGCAGTATTTT. Residues: CASSQVARDTQYF. Based on the CDR3 plus reference TRBV14 and TRBJ2-3, the full variable domain is EAGVTQFPSHSVIEKGQTVTLRCDPISGHDNLYWYRRVMGKEIKFLLHFVKESKQDESGMPNNRFLAERTGGTYSTLKVQPAELEDSGVYFCASSQVARDTQYFGPGTRLTVL.

The chain links TRBV7-9 to TRBJ2-3; no firm D call. Per the germline V gene, CDR1 is SEHNR and CDR2 is FQNEAQ (reference sequence). The CDR3 loop spans 16 amino acids. V lost 5 bases and J lost 4, with 19 bases in between. CDR3 protein: CASSTRTAPGADTQYF. The CDR3 nucleotides are TGTGCCAGCAGCACCAGGACGGCTCCTGGCGCAGATACGCAGTATTTT. The variable domain in full, completed from reference TRBV7-9 and TRBJ2-3, reads DTGVSQNPRHKITKRGQNVTFRCDPISEHNRLYWYRQTLGQGPEFLTYFQNEAQLEKSRLLSDRFSAERPKGSFSTLEIQRTEQGDSAMYLCASSTRTAPGADTQYFGPGTRLTVL.

Sample share makes this clonotype medium-sized (0.01 to 0.1%). This chain connects TRBV12-5 to TRBJ2-5, with TRBD2 matching over 11 bases. This CDR3 is built from 16 residues. Germline CDR1 and CDR2: LGHNT and FRNRAP. With 4 bases clipped from V and 1 base from J, the junction kept 5 bases outside the gene matches. The CDR3 loop is CASGSQGLAVQETQYF. In DNA form, the CDR3 reads TGTGCTAGTGGTTCCCAGGGACTAGCGGTCCAAGAGACCCAGTACTTC.

In its sample, this clonotype was seen a few times. A read error may be the cause here, since a much bigger clone is one base away. V and J are TRBV21-1 and TRBJ2-3. TRBV21-1 is termed a pseudogene. This CDR3 spans 16 amino acids. The CDR3 bases are TGTGCCAGCAGCAAAGTTCTCGCGGAGTTCACAGATACGCAGTATTTT. Its protein is CASSKVLAEFTDTQYF.

This clonotype is termed medium-sized. The gene calls are TRBV30 and TRBJ1-6; D remains unclear. Trimming removed 4 bases from V and 7 bases from J, with 14 bases in between. CDR1 is GTSNPN and CDR2 is SVGIG in the germline V gene (reference sequence). This CDR3 contains 14 residues. The CDR3 DNA sequence: TGTGCCTGGAACCCGGGGTGGCGGAATTCACCCCTCCACTTT. Amino acids: CAWNPGWRNSPLHF. Based on the CDR3 plus reference TRBV30 and TRBJ1-6, the full variable domain is SQTIHQWPATLVQPVGSPLSLECTVEGTSNPNLYWYRQAAGRGLQLLFYSVGIGQISSEVPQNLSASRPQDRQFILSSKKLLLSDSGFYLCAWNPGWRNSPLHFGNGTRLTVT.

This clonotype is medium-sized in the sample. The chain carries TRBV7-9 and TRBJ2-7, with D tentatively TRBD1 or TRBD2 (5 bases each). The V gene lost 2 bases and the J gene lost 7 bases, with 15 bases spanning the gap. CDR3 size: 14 residues. Germline V lookup: CDR1 SEHNR, CDR2 FQNEAQ (reference sequence). The CDR3 spells CASSLWPLEGEQYF. In nucleotides, the CDR3 is TGTGCCAGCAGCTTATGGCCCCTCGAGGGGGAGCAGTACTTC.

This clonotype was detected only a few times. This chain uses TRBV20-1 with TRBJ1-2, with D tentatively TRBD1 (5 bases). Germline CDR1 DFQATT, CDR2 SNEGSKA (reference sequence). V was trimmed by 0 bases and J by 6 bases, leaving 14 bases between them. This CDR3 region has 14 residues. CDR3 residues: CSARDPGSRDGYTF. The CDR3 nucleotides are TGCAGTGCTAGAGATCCGGGAAGCAGGGATGGCTACACCTTC.

This clonotype was detected a few times. The chain has TRBV28 and TRBJ2-7, with D possibly matching TRBD2 (6 bases). This CDR3 is 15 amino acids long. Germline V gene lookup returns CDR1 MDHEN and CDR2 SYDVKM. V was trimmed by 6 bases and J by 0 bases, leaving 15 bases between them. The chain's CDR3 is CASSQVADSSYEQYF. For the CDR3, the DNA is TGTGCCAGCAGCCAGGTAGCGGATTCCTCCTACGAGCAGTACTTC.

This clonotype was detected a few times. The chain carries TRBV6-6 and TRBJ2-7; the D gene is possibly TRBD1 (7 bases). The CDR3 has 17 residues. Germline V gene sequence: CDR1 MNHNY, CDR2 SVGAGI (reference sequence). Trimming removed 2 bases from V and 2 bases from J, with 19 bases in between. CDR3 residues: CASSYLWGDSSAYEQYF. In nucleotides, the CDR3 is TGTGCCAGCAGTTACCTTTGGGGGGACAGCTCTGCCTACGAGCAGTACTTC.

By sample share, this clonotype is medium-sized. The V and J genes are TRBV2 and TRBJ1-5; no reliable D call. Trimming took off 0 bases at V and 7 bases at J, with 10 bases between the two ends. Germline values: CDR1 SNHLY, CDR2 FYNNEI. This CDR3 is built from 14 residues. The CDR3 loop is CASSEAIGNQPQHF. DNA of the CDR3: TGTGCCAGCAGTGAAGCGATTGGGAACCAGCCCCAGCATTTT.

The V call is TRBV19, the J call TRBJ2-7, with D tentatively TRBD1 (6 bases). This CDR3 contains 14 residues. Trimming shortened V by 1 base and J by 2 bases, and 9 bases separated the two germline ends. Germline V CDR1 and CDR2: LNHDA, SQIVND (reference sequence). CDR3: CASSIVNRAYEQYF. DNA of the CDR3: TGTGCCAGTAGTATAGTGAACAGGGCCTACGAGCAGTACTTC.

By sample share, this clonotype is large. The chain joins TRBV18 to TRBJ2-7; TRBD1 aligns across 7 bases. Germline CDR1 is KGHSH and CDR2 is LQKENI. There are 15 residues in the CDR3. Germline trimming cut 1 base from V and 2 bases from J; bases unmatched to any gene: 5. The CDR3 protein is CASSPRTGPTYEQYF. For the CDR3, the DNA is TGTGCCAGCTCACCACGGACAGGACCCACCTACGAGCAGTACTTC.

Judged by abundance, this clonotype is medium-sized. The chain carries TRBV10-1 and TRBJ1-1, with no clear D. The CDR3 totals 13 residues. V dropped 4 bases and J dropped 1 base, with 7 bases sitting between them. Germline values: CDR1 WNHNN, CDR2 SYGVQD (reference sequence). The CDR3 loop reads CASSARQNTEAFF. The CDR3 DNA reads TGCGCCAGCAGTGCCCGACAGAACACTGAAGCTTTCTTT.

By share, this clonotype ranks as hyperexpanded. The chain carries TRBV7-2 and TRBJ2-3, with TRBD2 as a possible D gene (6 bases). Trimming removed 1 base from V and 0 bases from J, with 14 bases in between. The CDR3 loop spans 17 amino acids. Per germline, CDR1 SGHTA and CDR2 FQGNSA. The CDR3 is CASSLDPGGTSTDTQYF. CDR3 DNA sequence: TGTGCCAGCAGCTTAGATCCCGGGGGTACTAGCACAGATACGCAGTATTTT.

About this clonotype itself: The CDR3 does not close with the conserved phenylalanine or tryptophan, likely indicating a read error. The chain employs TRBV6-2 or TRBV6-3 and TRBJ2-5; TRBD2 matches at 9 bases. The V segment lost 0 bases and the J segment 2 bases; nucleotides outside the gene matches: 7. Germline CDR1 is MNHEY and CDR2 is SVGEGT. The CDR3 length is 17 residues. CDR3 nucleotide sequence: TGTGCCAGCAGTTACTCGATTTTGCGGGGGGGACAAGAGACCCAGTACCTC. It encodes CASSYSILRGGQETQYL.

By sample fraction, this clonotype is large. This chain links TRBV19 with TRBJ1-5; TRBD1 is a possible D gene (5 bases). V lost 6 bases and J 4 bases, leaving 13 bases between the germline ends. This CDR3 has 14 residues. Germline assignment: CDR1 LNHDA and CDR2 SQIVND (reference sequence). In DNA, the CDR3 is TGTGCCAGTAGGGCAGGGAATGGGAATCAGCCCCAGCATTTT. This translates into CASRAGNGNQPQHF.

This clonotype qualifies as medium-sized (0.01 to 0.1%). The rearrangement uses TRBV28 and TRBJ2-2, with 9 positions matching TRBD1. V was clipped by 7 bases and J by 9 bases; unmatched bases: 9. CDR1 is MDHEN, CDR2 SYDVKM, per germline. The CDR3 runs to 14 residues. This chain's CDR3 is CASTADRGPRELFF. CDR3 nucleotide sequence: TGTGCCAGCACCGCGGACAGGGGCCCCCGGGAGCTGTTTTTT.

The chain uses TRBV4-3 and TRBJ2-4, with D possibly matching TRBD2 (5 bases). Germline CDR1 is LGHNA and CDR2 is YSLEER. V was clipped by 2 bases and J by 2 bases, with 16 bases between them. CDR3 length: 17 residues. In DNA, the CDR3 is TGCGCCAGCAGCCAAACCGATACCGGGATCTCCAAAAACATTCAGTACTTC. Translation: CASSQTDTGISKNIQYF.

This clonotype is classed as large. V usage is TRBV19 and J usage is TRBJ2-1; 9 positions match TRBD1. This CDR3 is 15 amino acids long. Germline V CDR1 and CDR2: LNHDA, SQIVND (reference sequence). J gave up 3 bases and V 7 bases, and 7 bases lay outside the gene matches. CDR3: CASNLGQGFYNEQFF. The CDR3 bases are TGTGCCAGTAATCTGGGACAGGGATTCTACAATGAGCAGTTCTTC. Based on the CDR3 plus reference TRBV19 and TRBJ2-1, the full variable domain is DGGITQSPKYLFRKEGQNVTLSCEQNLNHDAMYWYRQDPGQGLRLIYYSQIVNDFQKGDIAEGYSVSREKKESFPLTVTSAQKNPTAFYLCASNLGQGFYNEQFFGPGTRLTVL.